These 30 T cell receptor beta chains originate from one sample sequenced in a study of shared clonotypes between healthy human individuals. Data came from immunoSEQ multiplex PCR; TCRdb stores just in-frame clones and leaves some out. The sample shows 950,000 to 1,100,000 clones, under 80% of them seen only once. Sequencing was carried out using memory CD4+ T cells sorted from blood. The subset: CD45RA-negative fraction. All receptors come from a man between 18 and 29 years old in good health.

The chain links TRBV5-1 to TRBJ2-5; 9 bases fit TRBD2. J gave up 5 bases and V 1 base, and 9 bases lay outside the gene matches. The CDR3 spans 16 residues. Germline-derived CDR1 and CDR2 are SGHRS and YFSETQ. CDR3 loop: CASSLQAGGPGETQYF. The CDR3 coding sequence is TGCGCCAGCAGCTTGCAGGCGGGAGGGCCTGGGGAGACCCAGTACTTC.

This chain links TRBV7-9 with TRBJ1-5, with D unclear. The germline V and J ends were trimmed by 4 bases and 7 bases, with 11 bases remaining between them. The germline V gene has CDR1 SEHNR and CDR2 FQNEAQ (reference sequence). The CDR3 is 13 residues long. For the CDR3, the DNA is TGTGCCAGCAGCTCGGACGAGGCCCAGCCCCAGCATTTT. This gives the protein CASSSDEAQPQHF.

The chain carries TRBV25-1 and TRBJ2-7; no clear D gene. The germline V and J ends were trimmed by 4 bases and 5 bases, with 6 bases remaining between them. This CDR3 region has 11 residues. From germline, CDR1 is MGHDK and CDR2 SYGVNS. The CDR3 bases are TGTGCCAGCAGTGCGGGCCACGAGCAGTACTTC. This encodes CASSAGHEQYF.

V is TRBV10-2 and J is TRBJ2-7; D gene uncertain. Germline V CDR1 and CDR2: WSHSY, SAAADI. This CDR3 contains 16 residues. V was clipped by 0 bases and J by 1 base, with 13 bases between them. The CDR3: CASSESKGLGSYEQYF. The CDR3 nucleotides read TGCGCCAGCAGTGAGTCGAAGGGCCTCGGATCCTACGAGCAGTACTTC.

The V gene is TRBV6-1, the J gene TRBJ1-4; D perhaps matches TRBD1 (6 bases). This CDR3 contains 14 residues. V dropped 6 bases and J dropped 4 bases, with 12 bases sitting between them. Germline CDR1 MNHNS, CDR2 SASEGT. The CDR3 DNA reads TGTGCCAGCAGCAGACAGGAGATTAATGAAAAACTGTTTTTT. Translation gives CASSRQEINEKLFF.

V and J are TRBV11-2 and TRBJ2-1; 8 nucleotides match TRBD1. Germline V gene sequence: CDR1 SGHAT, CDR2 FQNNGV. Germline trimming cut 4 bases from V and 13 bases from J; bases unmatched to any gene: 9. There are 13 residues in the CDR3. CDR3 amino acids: CASSSRDRTSQFF. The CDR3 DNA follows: TGTGCCAGCAGCTCCCGGGACAGGACGTCCCAGTTCTTC.

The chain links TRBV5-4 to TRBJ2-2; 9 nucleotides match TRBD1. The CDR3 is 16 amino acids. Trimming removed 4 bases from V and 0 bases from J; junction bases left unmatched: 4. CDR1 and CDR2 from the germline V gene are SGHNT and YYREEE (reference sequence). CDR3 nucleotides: TGTGCCAGCAGCATACGGACAGGGGCGAACACCGGGGAGCTGTTTTTT. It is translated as CASSIRTGANTGELFF.

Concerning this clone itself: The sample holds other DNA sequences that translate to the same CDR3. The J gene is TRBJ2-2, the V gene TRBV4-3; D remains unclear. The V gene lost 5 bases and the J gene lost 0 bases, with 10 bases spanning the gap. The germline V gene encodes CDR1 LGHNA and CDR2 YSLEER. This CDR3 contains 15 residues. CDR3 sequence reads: CASSVGYPNTGELFF. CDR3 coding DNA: TGCGCCAGCAGCGTAGGGTACCCGAACACCGGGGAGCTGTTTTTT.

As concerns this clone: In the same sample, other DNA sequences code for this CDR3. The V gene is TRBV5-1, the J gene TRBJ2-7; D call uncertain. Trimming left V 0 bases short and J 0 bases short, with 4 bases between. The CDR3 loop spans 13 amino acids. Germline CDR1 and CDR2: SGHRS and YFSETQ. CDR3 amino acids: CASSLGSSYEQYF. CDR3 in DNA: TGCGCCAGCAGCTTGGGGAGCTCCTACGAGCAGTACTTC.

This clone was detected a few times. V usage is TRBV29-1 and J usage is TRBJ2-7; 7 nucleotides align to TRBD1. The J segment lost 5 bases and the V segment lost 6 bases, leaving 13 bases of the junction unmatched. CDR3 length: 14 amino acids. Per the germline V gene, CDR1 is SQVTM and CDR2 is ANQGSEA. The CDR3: CSVRLTGKTNEQYF. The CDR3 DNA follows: TGCAGCGTACGATTGACAGGGAAAACGAACGAGCAGTACTTC.

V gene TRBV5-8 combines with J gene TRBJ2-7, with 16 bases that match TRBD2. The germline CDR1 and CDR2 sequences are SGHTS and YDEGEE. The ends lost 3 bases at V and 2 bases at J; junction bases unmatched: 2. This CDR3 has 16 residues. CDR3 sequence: CASSYGTSGRAYEQYF. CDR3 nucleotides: TGTGCCAGCAGCTACGGGACTAGCGGGAGGGCCTACGAGCAGTACTTC.

The CDR3 DNA follows: TGCGCCAGCAGCACCGGGACAGGGGTCAAGGACCAAGAGACCCAGTACTTC. It codes for CASSTGTGVKDQETQYF. The chain recombines TRBV5-1 with TRBJ2-5, with 10 bases matching TRBD1. Germline V gene data show CDR1 as SGHRS and CDR2 as YFSETQ. The CDR3 covers 17 residues. V was pared by 4 bases and J by 0 bases, with 9 bases of the junction left unmatched.

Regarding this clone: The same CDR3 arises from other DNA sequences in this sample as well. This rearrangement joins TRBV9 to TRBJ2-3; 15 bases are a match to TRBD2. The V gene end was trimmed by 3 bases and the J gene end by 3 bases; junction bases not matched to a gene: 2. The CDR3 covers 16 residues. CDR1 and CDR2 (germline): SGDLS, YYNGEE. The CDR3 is CASSAGTSGGTDTQYF. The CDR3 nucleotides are TGTGCCAGCAGCGCCGGGACTAGCGGGGGGACAGATACGCAGTATTTT.

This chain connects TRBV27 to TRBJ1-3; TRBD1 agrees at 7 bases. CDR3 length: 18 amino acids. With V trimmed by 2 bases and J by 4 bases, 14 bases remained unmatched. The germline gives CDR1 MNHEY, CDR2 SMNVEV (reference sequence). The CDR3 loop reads CASSLTSEGAARGNTIYF. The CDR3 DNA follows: TGTGCCAGCAGTTTAACTTCAGAGGGGGCTGCGCGAGGAAACACCATATATTTT.

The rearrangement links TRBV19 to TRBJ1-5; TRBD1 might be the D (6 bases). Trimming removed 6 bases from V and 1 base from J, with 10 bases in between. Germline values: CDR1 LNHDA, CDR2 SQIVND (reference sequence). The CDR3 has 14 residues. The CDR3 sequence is CASRGGVSNQPQHF. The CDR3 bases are TGTGCCAGTAGAGGGGGAGTCAGCAATCAGCCCCAGCATTTT.

The CDR3 nucleotides read TGTGCCAGCCGTCTTAAGATGGGACTAGCTTTTCGGGGGACCGGGGAGCTGTTTTTT. It is translated as CASRLKMGLAFRGTGELFF. The chain combines TRBV11-3 with TRBJ2-2; the match to TRBD2 covers 9 bases. The junction had 21 bases not matched to a gene; V was cut back by 8 bases and J by 5 bases. The CDR3 covers 19 residues. Germline-derived CDR1 and CDR2 are SGHNT and YENEEA. The full variable domain, with the rest looked up from reference TRBV11-3 and TRBJ2-2, is EAGVVQSPRYKIIEKKQPVAFWCNPISGHNTLYWYLQNLGQGPELLIRYENEEAVDDSQLPKDRFSAERLKGVDSTLKIQPAELGDSAVYLCASRLKMGLAFRGTGELFFGEGSRLTVL.

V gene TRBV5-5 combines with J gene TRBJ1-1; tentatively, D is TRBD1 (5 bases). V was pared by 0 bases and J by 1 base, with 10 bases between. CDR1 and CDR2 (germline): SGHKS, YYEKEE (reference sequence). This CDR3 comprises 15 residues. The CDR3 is CASSLVPGQNTEAFF. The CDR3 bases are TGTGCCAGCAGCTTGGTACCGGGGCAGAACACTGAAGCTTTCTTT.

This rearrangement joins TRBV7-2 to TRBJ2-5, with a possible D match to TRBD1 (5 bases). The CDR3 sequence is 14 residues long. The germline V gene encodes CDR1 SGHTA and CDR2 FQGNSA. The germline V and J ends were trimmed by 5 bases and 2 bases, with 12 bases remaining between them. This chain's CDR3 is CASSPGHLQETQYF. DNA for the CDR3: TGTGCCAGCAGCCCAGGACACTTACAAGAGACCCAGTACTTC.

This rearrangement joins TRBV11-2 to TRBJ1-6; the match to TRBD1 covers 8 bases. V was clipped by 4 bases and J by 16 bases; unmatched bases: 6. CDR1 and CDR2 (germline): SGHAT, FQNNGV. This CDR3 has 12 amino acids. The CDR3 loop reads CASSSGQGPLHF. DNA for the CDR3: TGTGCCAGCAGCTCTGGACAGGGACCTCTCCACTTT.

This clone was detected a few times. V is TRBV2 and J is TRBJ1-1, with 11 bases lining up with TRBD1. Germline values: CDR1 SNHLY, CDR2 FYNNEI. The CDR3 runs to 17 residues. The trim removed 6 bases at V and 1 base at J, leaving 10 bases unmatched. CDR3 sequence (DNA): TGTGCCAGCAGATTTAATCTCGGGACAGGGGGGAACACTGAAGCTTTCTTT. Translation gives CASRFNLGTGGNTEAFF.

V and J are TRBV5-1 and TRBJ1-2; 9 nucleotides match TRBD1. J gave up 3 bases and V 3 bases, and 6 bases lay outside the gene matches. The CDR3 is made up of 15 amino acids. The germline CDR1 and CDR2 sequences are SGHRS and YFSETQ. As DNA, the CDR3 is TGCGCCAGCAGCTCCGGGACAGGGCGTGACTATGGCTACACCTTC. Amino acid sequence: CASSSGTGRDYGYTF.

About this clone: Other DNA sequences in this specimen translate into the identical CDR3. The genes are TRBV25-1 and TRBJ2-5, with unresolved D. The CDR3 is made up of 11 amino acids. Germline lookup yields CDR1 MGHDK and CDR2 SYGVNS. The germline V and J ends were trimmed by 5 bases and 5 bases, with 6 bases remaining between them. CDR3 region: CASSPGETQYF. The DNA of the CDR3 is TGTGCCAGCAGTCCCGGGGAGACCCAGTACTTC. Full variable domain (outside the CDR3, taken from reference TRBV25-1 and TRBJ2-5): EADIYQTPRYLVIGTGKKITLECSQTMGHDKMYWYQQDPGMELHLIHYSYGVNSTEKGDLSSESTVSRIRTEHFPLTLESARPSHTSQYLCASSPGETQYFGPGTRLLVL.

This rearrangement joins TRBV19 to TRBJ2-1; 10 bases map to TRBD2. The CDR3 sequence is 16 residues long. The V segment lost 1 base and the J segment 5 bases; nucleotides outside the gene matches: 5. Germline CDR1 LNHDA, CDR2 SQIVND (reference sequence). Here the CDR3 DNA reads TGTGCCAGTAGTATAGCAGGACTAGCGGTTAACAATGAGCAGTTCTTC. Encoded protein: CASSIAGLAVNNEQFF.

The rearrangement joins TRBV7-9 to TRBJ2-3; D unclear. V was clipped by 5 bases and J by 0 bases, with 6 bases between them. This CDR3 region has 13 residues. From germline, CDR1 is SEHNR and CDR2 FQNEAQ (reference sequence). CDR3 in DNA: TGTGCCAGCAGCATGTCTAGCACAGATACGCAGTATTTT. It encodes CASSMSSTDTQYF.

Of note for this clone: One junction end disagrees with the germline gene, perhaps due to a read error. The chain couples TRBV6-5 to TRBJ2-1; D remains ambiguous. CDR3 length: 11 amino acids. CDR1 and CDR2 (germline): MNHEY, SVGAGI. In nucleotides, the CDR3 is TGTGCCACCCTTGATTTCCCTGAGCTGTTCTTC. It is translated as CATLDFPELFF.

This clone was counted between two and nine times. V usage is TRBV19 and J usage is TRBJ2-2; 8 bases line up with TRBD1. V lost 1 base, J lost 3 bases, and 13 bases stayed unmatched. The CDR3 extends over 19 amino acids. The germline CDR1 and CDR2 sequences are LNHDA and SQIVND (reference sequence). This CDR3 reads CASSIVAGGFLIDTGELFF. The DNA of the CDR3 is TGTGCCAGTAGTATAGTTGCAGGGGGCTTTTTAATTGACACCGGGGAGCTGTTTTTT.

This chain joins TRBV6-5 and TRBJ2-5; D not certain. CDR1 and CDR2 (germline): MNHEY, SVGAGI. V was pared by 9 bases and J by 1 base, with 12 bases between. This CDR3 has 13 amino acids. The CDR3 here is CASAFSSQETQYF. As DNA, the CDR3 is TGTGCCAGTGCCTTCTCGAGCCAAGAGACCCAGTACTTC.

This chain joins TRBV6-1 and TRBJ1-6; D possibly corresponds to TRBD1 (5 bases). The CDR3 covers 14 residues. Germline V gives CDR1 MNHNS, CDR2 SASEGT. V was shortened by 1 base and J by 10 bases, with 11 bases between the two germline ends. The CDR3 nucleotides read TGTGCCAGCAGTGAAGTGGGGACGGGCTCACCCCTCCACTTT. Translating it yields CASSEVGTGSPLHF.

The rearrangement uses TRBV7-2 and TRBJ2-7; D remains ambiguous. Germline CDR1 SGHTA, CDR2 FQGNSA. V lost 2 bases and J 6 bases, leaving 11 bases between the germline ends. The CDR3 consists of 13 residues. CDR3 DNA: TGTGCCAGCAGCTTATCCAGTTCACGCGAGCAGTACTTC. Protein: CASSLSSSREQYF.

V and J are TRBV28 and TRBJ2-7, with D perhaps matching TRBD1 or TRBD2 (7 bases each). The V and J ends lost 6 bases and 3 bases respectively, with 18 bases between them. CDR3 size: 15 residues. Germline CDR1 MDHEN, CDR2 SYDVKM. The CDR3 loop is CASSRGGQRVYEQYF. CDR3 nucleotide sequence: TGTGCCAGCAGCAGGGGGGGGCAGAGGGTCTACGAGCAGTACTTC.